What follows describes a single TCR beta chain. Here immunoSEQ multiplex PCR was the method, and the copy in TCRdb shows in-frame clones only, minus some. The sample includes under 70,000 clones, about 90% of them seen just once. Deletions cut 2 bases from V and 8 bases from J, with 16 bases between. CDR1 MNHEY and CDR2 SMNVEV come from the germline V gene (reference sequence). The length of the CDR3 is 15 residues. This entry belongs to a study of T cell changes during pregnancy in multiple sclerosis. The input for sequencing was CD4+ T cells from peripheral blood mononuclear cells, taken after pregnancy. This clonotype was sampled from a female donor in good health, enrolled as a control in a pregnancy study. The chain joins TRBV27 to TRBJ2-1, with a possible D match to TRBD2 (7 bases). CDR3 bases: TGTGCCAGCAGTTTACGGGGGGCCTGGGGTGATGAGCAGTTCTTC. Translated, it gives CASSLRGAWGDEQFF.